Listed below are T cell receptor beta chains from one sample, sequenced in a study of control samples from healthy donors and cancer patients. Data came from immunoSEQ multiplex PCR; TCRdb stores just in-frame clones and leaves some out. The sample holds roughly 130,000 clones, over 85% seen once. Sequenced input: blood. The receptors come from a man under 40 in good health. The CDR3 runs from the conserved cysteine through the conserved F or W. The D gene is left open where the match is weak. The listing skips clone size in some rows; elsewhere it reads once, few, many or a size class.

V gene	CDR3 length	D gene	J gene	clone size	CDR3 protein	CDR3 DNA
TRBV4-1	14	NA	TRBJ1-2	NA	CASSLPGQLYGYTF	TGCGCCAGCAGCCTGCCAGGACAGCTCTATGGCTACACCTTC
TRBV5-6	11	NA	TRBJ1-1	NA	CASSLDTEAFF	TGTGCCAGCAGCTTGGACACTGAAGCTTTCTTT
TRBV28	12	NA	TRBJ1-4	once	CASKIKGGELFF	TGTGCCAGCAAAATAAAGGGGGGGGAACTGTTTTTT
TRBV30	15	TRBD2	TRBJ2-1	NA	CAWMGAGANYNEQFF	TGTGCCTGGATGGGAGCGGGGGCAAATTACAATGAGCAGTTCTTC
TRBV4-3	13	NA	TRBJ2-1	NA	CASSPPGANEQFF	TGCGCCAGCAGCCCACCGGGGGCCAATGAGCAGTTCTTC
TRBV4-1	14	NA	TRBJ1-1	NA	CASSQVFRDTEAFF	TGCGCCAGCAGCCAAGTTTTCAGGGACACTGAAGCTTTCTTT
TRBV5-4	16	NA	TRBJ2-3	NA	CASSRGGGPVGDTQYF	TGTGCCAGCAGCAGAGGAGGGGGGCCGGTCGGAGATACGCAGTATTTT
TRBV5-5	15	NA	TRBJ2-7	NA	CASSLVRAIGNEQYF	TGTGCCAGCAGCTTGGTAAGGGCGATTGGTAACGAGCAGTACTTC
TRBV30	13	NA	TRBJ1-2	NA	CAWIGDFGYGYTF	TGTGCCTGGATAGGGGACTTTGGCTATGGCTACACCTTC
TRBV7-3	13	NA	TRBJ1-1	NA	CASSSLGNTEAFF	TGTGCCAGCAGCTCTTTAGGGAACACTGAAGCTTTCTTT
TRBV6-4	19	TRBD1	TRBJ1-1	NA	CASSVRVGDRDARGTEAFF	TGTGCCAGCAGTGTAAGGGTGGGGGACAGGGATGCTCGGGGCACTGAAGCTTTCTTT
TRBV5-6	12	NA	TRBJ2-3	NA	CASSLRVDTQYF	TGTGCCAGCAGCCTCAGGGTTGATACGCAGTATTTT
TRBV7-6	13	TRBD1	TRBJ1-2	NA	CASSTRQGDGYTF	TGTGCCAGCAGCACCCGACAGGGGGATGGCTACACCTTC
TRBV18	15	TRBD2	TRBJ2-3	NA	CASSNRGGSTDTQYF	TGTGCCAGCTCGAATCGGGGGGGAAGCACAGATACGCAGTATTTT
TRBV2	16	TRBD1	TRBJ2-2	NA	CASSFLGQENTGELFF	TGTGCCAGCAGTTTCCTGGGACAGGAGAACACCGGGGAGCTGTTTTTT
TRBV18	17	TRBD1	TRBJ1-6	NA	CASSPMIVGQGNSPLHF	TGTGCCAGCTCACCTATGATTGTCGGACAGGGTAATTCACCCCTCCACTTT
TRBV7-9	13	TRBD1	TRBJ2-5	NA	CASSPQGEETQYF	TGTGCCAGCAGCCCCCAGGGGGAAGAGACCCAGTACTTC
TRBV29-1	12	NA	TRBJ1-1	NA	CSVTGPNTEAFF	TGCAGCGTTACCGGGCCGAACACTGAAGCTTTCTTT
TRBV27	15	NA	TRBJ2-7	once	CASSLSTGLVGEQYF	TGTGCCAGCAGTTTATCGACCGGCCTAGTGGGCGAGCAGTACTTC
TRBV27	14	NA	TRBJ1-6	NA	CASSLNIYNSPLHF	TGTGCCAGCAGTTTAAACATCTATAATTCACCCCTCCACTTT
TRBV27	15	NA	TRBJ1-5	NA	CASNRQPDSNQPQHF	TGTGCCAGCAATCGACAGCCCGATAGCAATCAGCCCCAGCATTTT
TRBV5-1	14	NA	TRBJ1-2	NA	CASSLGTQPGGYTF	TGCGCCAGCAGCTTGGGTACTCAGCCGGGGGGCTACACCTTC
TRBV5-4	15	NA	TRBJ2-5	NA	CASSGGGGPGETQYF	TGTGCCAGCAGTGGAGGGGGGGGGCCAGGAGAGACCCAGTACTTC
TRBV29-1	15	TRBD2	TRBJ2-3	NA	CSVGTSGGSTDTQYF	TGCAGCGTTGGAACTAGCGGGGGTAGCACAGATACGCAGTATTTT
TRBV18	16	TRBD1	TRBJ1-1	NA	CASSPTDRVLNTEAFF	TGTGCCAGCTCACCCACGGACAGGGTTTTGAACACTGAAGCTTTCTTT
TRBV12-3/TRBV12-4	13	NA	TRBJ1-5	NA	CASSLTLIGPQHF	TGTGCCAGCAGCTTGACATTAATTGGGCCCCAGCATTTT
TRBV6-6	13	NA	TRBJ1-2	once	CVSEAVRNYGYTF	TGTGTCTCGGAGGCGGTCAGGAACTATGGCTACACCTTC
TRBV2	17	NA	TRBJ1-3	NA	CASSYPTGASSGNTIYF	TGTGCCAGCAGCTACCCAACAGGAGCCTCCTCTGGAAACACCATATATTTT
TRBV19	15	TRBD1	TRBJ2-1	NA	CASSTFGQGYNEQFF	TGTGCCAGTAGTACATTTGGACAGGGCTACAATGAGCAGTTCTTC
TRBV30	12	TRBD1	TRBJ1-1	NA	CALFPRGTEAFF	TGTGCCTTATTTCCCAGGGGGACTGAAGCTTTCTTT
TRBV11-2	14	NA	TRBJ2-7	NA	CASSLAGSSYEQYF	TGTGCCAGCAGCTTAGCGGGGTCCTCCTACGAGCAGTACTTC
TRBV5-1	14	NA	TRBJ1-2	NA	CASSLGTGRYGYTF	TGCGCCAGCAGCTTGGGCACAGGGAGGTATGGCTACACCTTC
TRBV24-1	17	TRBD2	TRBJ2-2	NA	CATSDSSGGALGGELFF	TGTGCCACCAGTGATTCTAGCGGGGGGGCCTTAGGCGGGGAGCTGTTTTTT
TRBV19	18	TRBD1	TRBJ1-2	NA	CASSIDHRTGASREGYTF	TGTGCCAGTAGTATAGATCATCGGACAGGGGCATCACGTGAAGGCTACACCTTC
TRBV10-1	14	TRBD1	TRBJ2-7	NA	CASSPGTGAYEQYF	TGCGCCAGCAGCCCCGGGACAGGGGCCTACGAGCAGTACTTC
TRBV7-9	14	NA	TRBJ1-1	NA	CASSLDSERTEAFF	TGTGCCAGCAGCTTAGATAGTGAACGCACTGAAGCTTTCTTT
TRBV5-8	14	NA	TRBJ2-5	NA	CASRTAHLQETQYF	TGTGCCAGTAGGACAGCCCACCTTCAAGAGACCCAGTACTTC